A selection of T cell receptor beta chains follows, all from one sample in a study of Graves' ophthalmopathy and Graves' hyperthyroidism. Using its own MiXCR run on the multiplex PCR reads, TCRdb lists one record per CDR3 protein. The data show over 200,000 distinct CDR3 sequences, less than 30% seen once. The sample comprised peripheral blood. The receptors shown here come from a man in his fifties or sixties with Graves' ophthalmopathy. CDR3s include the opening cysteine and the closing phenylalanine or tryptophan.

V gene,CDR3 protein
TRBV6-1,CASRGGAPQDREQYF
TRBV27,CASSLGLGGIYEQYF
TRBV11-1,CASSLFPGLAGHHQETQYF
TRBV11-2,CASSTTGLDYETQYF
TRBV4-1,CASSQGGLAGVGTGELFF
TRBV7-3,CAKGQSSYEQYF
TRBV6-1,CASRSPDRGLNEQYF
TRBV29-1,CSVEGSFEQYF
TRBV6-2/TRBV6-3,CASRPQYRDGNTIYF
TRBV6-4,CASSPLALTANTGELFF
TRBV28,CASSLTGQGNQPQHF
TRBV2,CASSKGTTPYEQYF
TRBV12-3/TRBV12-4,CASSWGALKLDRYTF
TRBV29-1,CSVVGGDSNQPQHF
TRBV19,CASSWGQVNTGELFF
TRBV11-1,CASAPVVGGYEQYF
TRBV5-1,CASSLVVGANTGELFF
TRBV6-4,CASSDARTEYMNTEAFF
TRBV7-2,CASSVTNRETQYF
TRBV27,CASGSDGQYF
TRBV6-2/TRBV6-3,CASSKPSSGRGNEQYF
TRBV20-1,CSARDLGRTKEHQETQYF
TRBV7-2,CASSSAAGTVYGYTF
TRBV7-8,CASSSRGYSGNTIYF
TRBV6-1,CASSEGAYEQYF
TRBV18,CASSPVQGGEAFF
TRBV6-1,CASNGEGGDEAFF
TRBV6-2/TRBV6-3,CASSYSASRAGELFF
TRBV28,CATENSGRSYEQYF
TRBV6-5,CASTQGAGGSGANVLTF
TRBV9,CASSPSGYSNQPQHF
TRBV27,CASSTGVTYEQYF
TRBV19,CAWKQVPMTTEAFF
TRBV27,CASSLSTKLTEAFF
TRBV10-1,CASSVGTSGVQYF
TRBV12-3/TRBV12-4,CASLGGTGELFF
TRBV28,CASSFVWETDTEAFF
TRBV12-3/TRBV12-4,CASSFRVMNTEAFF
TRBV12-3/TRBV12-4,CASRGARNQPQHF
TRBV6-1,CASSEGPEGIEETQYF
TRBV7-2,CASSLEARIYEQYF
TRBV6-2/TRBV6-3,CASRYTGVGNQPQHF
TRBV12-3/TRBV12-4,CASSLQGQETQYF
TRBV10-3,CAINDGSYNSPLHF
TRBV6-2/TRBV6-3,CASSYDSFYEQYF
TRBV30,CAWSETPGLSSYEQYF
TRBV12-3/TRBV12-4,CASSLSRFANYGYTF
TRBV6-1,CASRQKGGLNTEAFF
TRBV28,CASSRDYLAQYF
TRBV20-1,CSAPESAGGLHEQYF
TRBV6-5,CASSWTGGGVGANVLTF
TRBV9,CASSVAPEREGRGETQYF
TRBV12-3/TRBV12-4,CASSPGTGAYEQYF
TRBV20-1,CSATGTKGAGANVLTF
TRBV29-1,CSVAGAPSGNTIYF
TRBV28,CASSSGLAGLDQYF
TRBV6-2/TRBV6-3,CASGQGYYEQYF
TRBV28,CASLSEVAGVTYTF
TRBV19,CASGPGTGVNEQYF
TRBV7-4,CASSWGDWCSYEQYF